These 22 T cell receptor beta chains were sequenced from one sample in a study of T cell responses to AZD1222 COVID-19 vaccine. Data came from immunoSEQ multiplex PCR; TCRdb stores just in-frame clones and leaves some out. The repertoire holds fewer than 85,000 clones, roughly nine tenths seen once, with roughly 29% in the top ten. The source was peripheral blood, collected on day 0 of AZD1222 vaccination. The receptors stem from an adult in good health.

V usage is TRBV7-2 and J usage is TRBJ2-7, with 9 bases lining up with TRBD2. The CDR3 loop spans 14 amino acids. Germline CDR1 and CDR2: SGHTA and FQGNSA. V shed 5 bases and J 4 bases; nucleotides not matched to a gene: 6. The CDR3 region has the DNA TGTGCCAGCAGCCGTAGCGGGAGCGGGTACGAGCAGTACTTC. Protein: CASSRSGSGYEQYF. Full variable domain (remainder filled in from reference TRBV7-2 and TRBJ2-7): GAGVSQSPSNKVTEKGKDVELRCDPISGHTALYWYRQSLGQGLEFLIYFQGNSAPDKSGLPSDRFSAERTGGSVSTLTIQRTQQEDSAVYLCASSRSGSGYEQYFGPGTRLTVT.

The chain is built from TRBV5-1 and TRBJ2-3, with D uncertain. This CDR3 has 14 amino acids. V was trimmed by 5 bases and J by 2 bases, leaving 12 bases between them. Germline V CDR1 and CDR2: SGHRS, YFSETQ. This CDR3 is CASRSSSHTDTQYF. The DNA for the CDR3 is TGCGCCAGCAGGAGTAGCAGCCACACAGATACGCAGTATTTT.

The CDR3 here is CASRKQQPYEQYF. The DNA of the CDR3 is TGCGCCAGCAGAAAACAGCAGCCCTACGAGCAGTACTTC. This rearrangement joins TRBV5-1 to TRBJ2-7; no firm D call. Trimming took off 5 bases at V and 2 bases at J, with 11 bases between the two ends. Germline CDR1 is SGHRS and CDR2 is YFSETQ. The CDR3 is 13 residues long.

The chain joins TRBV5-1 to TRBJ1-1; TRBD1 agrees at 9 bases. CDR1 and CDR2 (germline): SGHRS, YFSETQ. The CDR3 sequence is 15 residues long. With V trimmed by 4 bases and J by 3 bases, 7 bases remained unmatched. CDR3 in amino acids: CASSPQDRGDTEAFF. The CDR3 region has the DNA TGCGCCAGCAGCCCCCAGGACAGGGGAGACACTGAAGCTTTCTTT.

The rearrangement links TRBV4-2 to TRBJ1-2; D call uncertain. From germline, CDR1 is LGHNA and CDR2 YNFKEQ. Deletions cut 0 bases from V and 4 bases from J, with 15 bases between. The CDR3 runs to 16 residues. The CDR3 coding sequence is TGTGCCAGCAGCCAAGATGAAGGGTGGTCAGTCTATGGCTACACCTTC. Its translation is CASSQDEGWSVYGYTF.

This clone appeared a few times. The genes are TRBV7-9 and TRBJ2-3; D is unresolved. This CDR3 region has 15 residues. Trimming pared 5 bases from V and 0 bases from J, leaving 12 bases between. The germline gives CDR1 SEHNR, CDR2 FQNEAQ (reference sequence). The CDR3: CASSPAETSTDTQYF. The CDR3 DNA sequence: TGTGCCAGCAGCCCGGCGGAAACTAGCACAGATACGCAGTATTTT.

CDR3 region: CASSPWTDMNTEAFF. CDR3 coding DNA: TGTGCCAGCAGTCCTTGGACAGACATGAACACTGAAGCTTTCTTT. The chain uses TRBV28 and TRBJ1-1; D is possibly TRBD1 (6 bases). V lost 5 bases and J lost 0, with 13 bases in between. Germline lookup yields CDR1 MDHEN and CDR2 SYDVKM. The CDR3 is 15 amino acids.

The rearrangement joins TRBV27 to TRBJ2-5, with TRBD2 matching over 8 bases. The CDR3 has 15 residues. In germline, CDR1 is MNHEY, CDR2 SMNVEV (reference sequence). V lost 10 bases, J lost 0 bases, and 10 bases stayed unmatched. The CDR3 sequence: CATPRGAPDQETQYF. The CDR3 DNA follows: TGTGCCACCCCGCGGGGGGCCCCGGACCAAGAGACCCAGTACTTC.

In its sample, this clone was seen a few times. V is TRBV24-1 and J is TRBJ2-3; 9 bases map to TRBD2. There are 14 residues in the CDR3. Germline V gene data show CDR1 as KGHDR and CDR2 as SFDVKD. The V gene end was trimmed by 10 bases and the J gene end by 0 bases; junction bases not matched to a gene: 4. The CDR3 loop reads CATSSGTSTDTQYF. Here the CDR3 DNA reads TGTGCCACTTCTAGCGGGACTAGCACAGATACGCAGTATTTT.

The J gene is TRBJ2-7, the V gene TRBV5-6, with TRBD2 matching 10 bases. J lost 4 bases, V lost 3 bases, and 13 bases had no gene match. CDR1 is SGHDT, CDR2 YYEEEE, per germline. The CDR3 runs to 17 residues. CDR3 sequence: CASSSGAGSGRDYEQYF. The CDR3 coding sequence is TGTGCCAGCAGCTCTGGAGCAGGCAGCGGGAGGGATTACGAGCAGTACTTC.

CDR3 region: CASSLWTGPSVEQYF. CDR3 nucleotides: TGTGCCAGCAGTTTATGGACAGGGCCCTCGGTCGAGCAGTACTTC. The V call is TRBV28, the J call TRBJ2-7; TRBD1 matches at 7 bases. The CDR3 consists of 15 residues. CDR1 is MDHEN, CDR2 SYDVKM, per germline. With 0 bases clipped from V and 6 bases from J, the junction kept 8 bases outside the gene matches.

This chain links TRBV7-2 with TRBJ2-1; 14 nucleotides agree with TRBD2. In germline, CDR1 is SGHTA, CDR2 FQGNSA. The CDR3 spans 18 residues. J lost 7 bases, V lost 1 base, and 9 bases had no gene match. CDR3 protein: CASSLGLMTSGRGNEQFF. Here the CDR3 DNA reads TGTGCCAGCAGCTTAGGGCTTATGACTAGCGGGAGGGGTAATGAGCAGTTCTTC.

The chain couples TRBV28 to TRBJ2-2; no firm D call. V was trimmed by 7 bases and J by 6 bases, leaving 15 bases between them. The CDR3 consists of 14 residues. Germline CDR1 MDHEN, CDR2 SYDVKM. The CDR3 spells CASNGRDLSGELFF. The CDR3 DNA is TGTGCCAGCAATGGAAGGGATCTCTCCGGGGAGCTGTTTTTT.

The sample holds a few counts of this clone. The chain uses TRBV28 and TRBJ1-1; tentative D call: TRBD1 (5 bases). CDR1 is MDHEN and CDR2 is SYDVKM in the germline V gene. The CDR3 spans 14 residues. V was clipped by 8 bases and J by 1 base, with 14 bases between them. As DNA, the CDR3 is TGTGCCAGCTGCAAAGACAGACCGAACACTGAAGCTTTCTTT. Residues: CASCKDRPNTEAFF.

This clone came up once. For the CDR3, the DNA is TGTGCCAGCAGCTTAGGGGACAGGGGGAATGGCTACACCTTC. Its translation is CASSLGDRGNGYTF. The chain uses TRBV7-2 and TRBJ1-2; TRBD1 matches at 11 bases. V gave up 1 base and J gave up 6 bases; unmatched junction bases: 1. Germline CDR1 SGHTA, CDR2 FQGNSA. CDR3 length: 14 residues. Based on the CDR3 plus reference TRBV7-2 and TRBJ1-2, the full variable domain is GAGVSQSPSNKVTEKGKDVELRCDPISGHTALYWYRQSLGQGLEFLIYFQGNSAPDKSGLPSDRFSAERTGGSVSTLTIQRTQQEDSAVYLCASSLGDRGNGYTFGSGTRLTVV.

V usage is TRBV10-3 and J usage is TRBJ2-3; tentative D call: TRBD1 (6 bases). Germline V gene lookup returns CDR1 ENHRY and CDR2 SYGVKD. The CDR3 has 14 amino acids. V shed 4 bases and J shed 1 base, with 9 bases lying between them. CDR3 protein: CAISGPGGTDTQYF. The CDR3 DNA sequence: TGTGCCATCAGTGGTCCAGGGGGCACAGATACGCAGTATTTT.

This sequence joins TRBV3-1 (or the pseudogene TRBV3-2) and TRBJ1-2; D might be TRBD1 (5 bases). Trimming pared 1 base from V and 4 bases from J, leaving 10 bases between. There are 14 residues in the CDR3. From germline, CDR1 is LGHDT and CDR2 YNNKEL (reference sequence). Here the CDR3 DNA reads TGTGCCAGCAGCCAAGGTCGGGGGGGCTATGGCTACACCTTC. Its protein is CASSQGRGGYGYTF.

The chain links TRBV6-5 to TRBJ2-2; D possibly corresponds to TRBD1 (6 bases). Germline-derived CDR1 and CDR2 are MNHEY and SVGAGI. Deletions cut 2 bases from V and 4 bases from J, with 8 bases between. This CDR3 comprises 14 residues. The CDR3 loop is CASSYRQATGELFF. The CDR3 coding sequence is TGTGCCAGCAGTTACCGACAGGCCACCGGGGAGCTGTTTTTT.

V and J are TRBV6-5 and TRBJ1-2; D is undetermined. There are 14 residues in the CDR3. Germline V gene sequence: CDR1 MNHEY, CDR2 SVGAGI. V was clipped by 0 bases and J by 5 bases, with 10 bases between them. The DNA of the CDR3 is TGTGCCAGCAGTTACTCGGGCGGATGGTATGGCTACACCTTC. As protein: CASSYSGGWYGYTF.

The genes are TRBV28 and TRBJ1-4; no firm D call. With 6 bases removed from V and 5 bases from J, the gap between germline ends came to 7 bases. This CDR3 is 12 amino acids long. The germline CDR1 and CDR2 sequences are MDHEN and SYDVKM. The CDR3: CASSSGNEKLFF. As DNA, the CDR3 is TGTGCCAGCAGCTCGGGGAATGAAAAACTGTTTTTT.

Note on this clone: An end of the junction does not agree with germline; a read error may underlie this. The chain carries TRBV6-2 or TRBV6-3 and TRBJ2-1; maybe TRBD2 (6 bases). The CDR3 extends over 11 amino acids. The germline V gene encodes CDR1 MNHEY and CDR2 SVGEGT. The CDR3 loop reads CASSLRDSAIF. As DNA, the CDR3 is TGTGCCAGCAGCTTACGGGACTCTGCGATCTTC.

V is TRBV10-3 and J is TRBJ2-7; 14 positions match TRBD2. The V segment lost 5 bases and the J segment 6 bases; nucleotides outside the gene matches: 12. This CDR3 has 17 amino acids. Germline V CDR1 and CDR2: ENHRY, SYGVKD. For the CDR3, the DNA is TGTGCCATCAGTTCCAAGACTAGCGGGAGGGTATGGGGCGAGCAGTACTTC. Translated, it gives CAISSKTSGRVWGEQYF.